This T cell receptor (beta chain) originates from a study of regulatory T cells in long-lasting Graves disease. Study background: Positivity for TSH receptor antibodies plus over 5 years of antithyroid drugs meant persistent Graves' disease. Study outcomes and limitations: TRBV28, TRBJ1-2 and TRBJ2-5 were segments that persistent disease favored.

For TCR beta, libraries came from iRepertoire HTBI primers and Arm-PCR of CDR3 regions. In the authors' workflow: Looking across samples, the authors found some 60 TRBV and 14 TRBJ segments. MiXCR was run by TCRdb on the multiplex PCR reads, yielding one entry per CDR3 protein. TCRdb's processing, not the authors' own work, is the source of the V and J calls. The table lists around 400,000 distinct CDR3 sequences, about 21% of them singletons, with over 11% in the top ten. With V trimmed by 5 bases and J by 5 bases, 7 bases remained unmatched. The germline V gene encodes CDR1 DFQATT and CDR2 SNEGSKA (reference sequence). CDR3 size: 13 residues. The time point: persistent/refractory GD, antithyroid drugs over 5 years with positive TRAb. RNA extracted from PBMCs served as the sequencing template. Patients came from an endocrinology department in Xi'an, China. With respect to this clonotype: Its specificity is unknown.

The receptor was isolated from a female donor with Graves disease. J is TRBJ2-5 and V is TRBV20-1; 8 bases match TRBD2. This material consisted of peripheral blood mononuclear cells (PBMCs), taken when the disease was refractory, from a patient treated with antithyroid drugs. CDR3 nucleotide sequence: TGCAGTGCTCACAGCGGGAGTCTTGAGACCCAGTACTTC. This gives the protein CSAHSGSLETQYF.